This T cell receptor beta chain was captured in a study of blood T cell repertoires in COVID-19. Study background: Collection of acute and convalescent COVID-19 samples took place in the United States, Italy and Spain. From T cells, B-cell-depleted T cells, or PBMCs came the material, which was cDNA or gDNA.

Per the study methods: Amplification with reference gene primers provided the estimates of nucleated cell counts. Sequencing used immunoSEQ multiplex PCR; TCRdb keeps in-frame clones, though not all of them. Clone size and the V and J calls come from that table; the DNA yielded D and trimming. This table has just over 250,000 clones, 88% appearing once. CDR1 is SGHKS, CDR2 YYEKEE, per germline (reference sequence). This CDR3 is 15 amino acids long. The V gene lost 1 base and the J gene lost 2 bases, with 10 bases spanning the gap. The clonotype comes from a man aged 60-69 years who had recovered from COVID-19. The chain has TRBV5-5 and TRBJ2-1; D is possibly TRBD1 (5 bases). The specimen sequenced was peripheral blood. DNA for the CDR3: TGTGCCAGCAGCTTGCACAGGACGACCTACAATGAGCAGTTCTTC. Its protein product is CASSLHRTTYNEQFF.